The 24 T cell receptor beta chains below all came from one sample that was sequenced in a study of a mutant IDH1 vaccine in newly diagnosed glioma. Some clones are missing from TCRdb's copy, which holds only in-frame ones; the method was immunoSEQ multiplex PCR. The sample has fewer than 65,000 clones, 80% to 85% seen once. Time point: week 5, during vaccination. It was 300 ug of mutant IDH1 20-mer peptide that made up each vaccine dose, given with topical imiquimod. These receptors have no identified antigens. The sequencing used PBMCs, collected from a glioma patient whose treatment included an IDH1 peptide vaccine. The source of these receptors is a man in his thirties or forties with glioma.

The chain carries TRBV19 and TRBJ2-4; perhaps TRBD2 as D (5 bases). Germline assignment: CDR1 LNHDA and CDR2 SQIVND (reference sequence). The CDR3 contains 16 residues. Trimming pared 0 bases from V and 1 base from J, leaving 10 bases between. DNA of the CDR3: TGTGCCAGTAGTATAGATGCCGGGGAGGCCAAAAACATTCAGTACTTC. This codes for CASSIDAGEAKNIQYF.

This clone has only one observation. This sequence joins TRBV5-1 and TRBJ1-2, with 7 bases aligning to TRBD1. The CDR3 has 14 amino acids. Germline-derived CDR1 and CDR2 are SGHRS and YFSETQ. Trimming removed 0 bases from V and 4 bases from J; junction bases left unmatched: 3. The CDR3 is CASSLGDSSYGYTF. The CDR3 DNA follows: TGCGCCAGCAGCTTGGGGGACAGTAGCTATGGCTACACCTTC.

The chain recombines TRBV10-3 with TRBJ1-3; 9 nucleotides align to TRBD1. Germline V CDR1 and CDR2: ENHRY, SYGVKD. V lost 0 bases to trimming and J lost 0 bases; unmatched junction nucleotides: 9. This CDR3 comprises 19 residues. The CDR3: CAISESGDRVSYSGNTIYF. DNA of the CDR3: TGTGCCATCAGTGAGTCTGGGGACAGGGTATCCTACTCTGGAAACACCATATATTTT.

The V and J genes are TRBV7-9 and TRBJ2-7, with 8 bases aligning to TRBD2. V gave up 7 bases and J gave up 7 bases; unmatched junction bases: 15. This CDR3 has 15 residues. Germline lookup yields CDR1 SEHNR and CDR2 FQNEAQ (reference sequence). CDR3 nucleotide sequence: TGTGCCAGCACCCAGGGCGGGGGGATTTTCTGGGAGCAGTACTTC. As protein: CASTQGGGIFWEQYF.

The chain combines TRBV29-1 with TRBJ1-1; D perhaps matches TRBD1 (6 bases). V lost 7 bases and J 3 bases, leaving 15 bases between the germline ends. The germline CDR1 and CDR2 sequences are SQVTM and ANQGSEA. The CDR3 contains 13 residues. The CDR3 spells CSARGGADTEAFF. The CDR3 DNA reads TGCAGCGCCAGGGGAGGGGCTGACACTGAAGCTTTCTTT.

In its sample, this clone was seen a few times. The V call is TRBV7-9, the J call TRBJ1-5; D might be TRBD1 (5 bases). Germline CDR1 reads SEHNR; CDR2 reads FQNEAQ (reference sequence). The CDR3 length is 14 residues. Trimming stripped 4 bases from V and 0 bases from J, with 7 bases between. The CDR3 sequence: CASSSTVSNQPQHF. The CDR3 DNA reads TGTGCCAGCAGCTCGACAGTTAGCAATCAGCCCCAGCATTTT.

The chain recombines TRBV2 with TRBJ1-1, with TRBD1 as a possible D gene (5 bases). There are 13 residues in the CDR3. Germline V gene lookup returns CDR1 SNHLY and CDR2 FYNNEI. Trimming removed 8 bases at V and 1 base at J, with 11 bases between. CDR3 bases: TGTGCCAGCGGGTTGGGGCAGAACACTGAAGCTTTCTTT. Translated, it gives CASGLGQNTEAFF.

The chain has TRBV18 and TRBJ1-2; 9 bases match TRBD1. The germline CDR1 and CDR2 sequences are KGHSH and LQKENI. V trimming: 3 bases; J trimming: 3 bases; junction bases outside the gene matches: 11. The CDR3 runs 17 residues. CDR3 DNA: TGTGCCAGCTCACCGTCGGGAGACAGGGGGATCCACTATGGCTACACCTTC. It is translated as CASSPSGDRGIHYGYTF.

The chain carries TRBV28 and TRBJ1-4; D remains ambiguous. Germline V gives CDR1 MDHEN, CDR2 SYDVKM. The CDR3 spans 13 residues. V was trimmed by 3 bases and J by 5 bases, leaving 7 bases between them. The CDR3 protein is CASSFRLNEKLFF. Written as DNA, the CDR3 is TGTGCCAGCAGTTTTCGCCTCAATGAAAAACTGTTTTTT.

The rearrangement links TRBV18 to TRBJ2-7; TRBD1 agrees at 8 bases. Germline-derived CDR1 and CDR2 are KGHSH and LQKENI. CDR3 size: 16 residues. The J segment lost 6 bases and the V segment lost 3 bases, leaving 13 bases of the junction unmatched. The CDR3 coding sequence is TGTGCCAGCTCACCGGACGGGACAGGTGGATTTGGCGAGCAGTACTTC. Its protein product is CASSPDGTGGFGEQYF. The whole variable domain, filled in from reference TRBV18 and TRBJ2-7, reads NAGVMQNPRHLVRRRGQEARLRCSPMKGHSHVYWYRQLPEEGLKFMVYLQKENIIDESGMPKERFSAEFPKEGPSILRIQQVVRGDSAAYFCASSPDGTGGFGEQYFGPGTRLTVT.

The DNA for the CDR3 is TGTGCCAGCAGCCGATACGGGACAGGGTCTTCAGCTTTCTTT. As protein: CASSRYGTGSSAFF. The V and J genes are TRBV7-8 and TRBJ1-1; 9 bases line up with TRBD1. The CDR3 runs 14 residues. The germline V gene encodes CDR1 SGHVS and CDR2 FQNEAQ. V was clipped by 5 bases and J by 10 bases; unmatched bases: 11.

V usage is TRBV6-5 and J usage is TRBJ1-2, with D unclear. This CDR3 is 14 amino acids long. Deletions cut 4 bases from V and 5 bases from J, with 14 bases between. The germline gives CDR1 MNHEY, CDR2 SVGAGI. CDR3 region: CASSWRATSYGYTF. CDR3 DNA sequence: TGTGCCAGCAGTTGGAGGGCGACGTCTTATGGCTACACCTTC.

The V call is TRBV6-6, the J call TRBJ2-7; a possible D gene is TRBD2 (5 bases). Germline loops: CDR1 MNHNY, CDR2 SVGAGI (reference sequence). V was cut by 6 bases and J by 6 bases, with 12 bases left in between. This CDR3 is 12 amino acids long. CDR3 loop: CASRPPGSEQYF. As DNA, the CDR3 is TGTGCCAGCAGGCCCCCGGGGTCCGAGCAGTACTTC.

In its sample, this clone was seen a few times. The genes are TRBV9 and TRBJ1-1, with D uncertain. The CDR3 totals 15 residues. V was cut by 0 bases and J by 5 bases, with 14 bases left in between. Per the germline V gene, CDR1 is SGDLS and CDR2 is YYNGEE. CDR3 coding DNA: TGTGCCAGCAGCGTAGAATCTGAAGGGAGGACTGAAGCTTTCTTT. Amino acids: CASSVESEGRTEAFF.

V is TRBV2 and J is TRBJ1-3; 7 bases align to TRBD1. In germline, CDR1 is SNHLY, CDR2 FYNNEI. The CDR3 extends over 15 amino acids. After removal of 8 bases from V and 0 bases from J, the junction contained 7 bases not matched to a gene. CDR3 amino acids: CASRRQGSSGNTIYF. CDR3 bases: TGTGCCAGCCGACGACAGGGTTCCTCTGGAAACACCATATATTTT.

V usage is TRBV5-1 and J usage is TRBJ2-1; maybe TRBD2 (6 bases). This CDR3 region has 15 residues. The V gene lost 0 bases and the J gene lost 3 bases, with 10 bases spanning the gap. Per germline, CDR1 SGHRS and CDR2 YFSETQ. CDR3 residues: CASSLVRGNYNEQFF. CDR3 DNA sequence: TGCGCCAGCAGCTTGGTGCGGGGAAACTACAATGAGCAGTTCTTC.

V and J are TRBV18 and TRBJ1-6; no clear D. Germline V CDR1 and CDR2: KGHSH, LQKENI. V shed 3 bases and J shed 7 bases, with 16 bases lying between them. There are 16 residues in the CDR3. In DNA, the CDR3 is TGTGCCAGCTCACCTAATCTGGGCAGAACAAATTCACCCCTCCACTTT. This encodes CASSPNLGRTNSPLHF.

The V gene is TRBV19, the J gene TRBJ1-1; TRBD1 might be the D (5 bases). From germline, CDR1 is LNHDA and CDR2 SQIVND (reference sequence). Trimming shortened V by 5 bases and J by 3 bases, and 10 bases separated the two germline ends. This CDR3 spans 13 amino acids. CDR3 region: CASSGRGDTEAFF. The CDR3 nucleotides read TGTGCCAGTAGTGGGCGAGGGGACACTGAAGCTTTCTTT.

This sequence joins TRBV2 and TRBJ2-5; the D call may be TRBD1 or TRBD2 (5 bases each). The germline V gene has CDR1 SNHLY and CDR2 FYNNEI. V dropped 10 bases and J dropped 4 bases, with 10 bases sitting between them. This CDR3 has 11 amino acids. The CDR3 protein is CATFGGETQYF. The CDR3 DNA reads as TGTGCCACCTTTGGGGGAGAGACCCAGTACTTC.

V is TRBV11-2 and J is TRBJ1-3; possible D gene TRBD1, 6 bases. CDR1 and CDR2 (germline): SGHAT, FQNNGV. The CDR3 spans 16 residues. The V gene lost 5 bases and the J gene lost 0 bases, with 14 bases spanning the gap. CDR3 amino acids: CASSPLGAHSGNTIYF. Here the CDR3 DNA reads TGTGCCAGCAGCCCTCTGGGGGCCCACTCTGGAAACACCATATATTTT.

The chain has TRBV11-3 and TRBJ2-5; D perhaps matches TRBD1 (5 bases). The CDR3 covers 14 residues. Germline-derived CDR1 and CDR2 are SGHNT and YENEEA. The V and J ends lost 5 bases and 4 bases respectively, with 14 bases between them. CDR3 sequence: CASSQGGSRETQYF. CDR3 DNA: TGTGCCAGCAGCCAGGGTGGTTCTCGAGAGACCCAGTACTTC.

The chain employs TRBV18 and TRBJ1-6, with 10 bases matching TRBD1. In germline, CDR1 is KGHSH, CDR2 LQKENI. The CDR3 is made up of 20 amino acids. V was pared by 2 bases and J by 1 base, with 11 bases of the junction left unmatched. CDR3 nucleotide sequence: TGTGCCAGCTCACCAATCCCTAGGGGACAGGGGATTTCCTATAATTCACCCCTCCACTTT. Protein product: CASSPIPRGQGISYNSPLHF.

The chain recombines TRBV6-5 with TRBJ1-2, with a possible D match to TRBD1 (5 bases). The CDR3 runs to 14 residues. Per germline, CDR1 MNHEY and CDR2 SVGAGI. Between the trimmed V and J ends, which lost 7 bases and 8 bases, there was a span of 20 bases. CDR3 coding DNA: TGTGCCAGCATCCCCCGCGGGGGGTCCGGGGGCTACACCTTC. Protein product: CASIPRGGSGGYTF.

This clone was observed once. The chain is built from TRBV11-3 and TRBJ1-5, with 11 bases matching TRBD1. From germline, CDR1 is SGHNT and CDR2 YENEEA. Losses at the gene ends were 6 bases for V and 7 bases for J; bases not matched to a gene: 11. The CDR3 totals 16 residues. CDR3 bases: TGTGCCAGCAGTTTCTGCGGACAGGGGGCGAAGCAGCCCCAGCATTTT. Its translation is CASSFCGQGAKQPQHF.